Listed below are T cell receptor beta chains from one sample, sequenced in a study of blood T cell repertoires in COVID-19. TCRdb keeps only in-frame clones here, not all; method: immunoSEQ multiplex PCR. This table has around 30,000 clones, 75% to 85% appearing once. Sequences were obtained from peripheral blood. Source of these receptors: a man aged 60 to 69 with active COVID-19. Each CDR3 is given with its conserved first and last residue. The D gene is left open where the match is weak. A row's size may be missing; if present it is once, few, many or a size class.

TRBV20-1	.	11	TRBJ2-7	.	CSAHREPEQYF	TGCAGTGCACACAGGGAACCAGAGCAGTACTTC
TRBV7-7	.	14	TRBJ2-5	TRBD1	CASSSTGGGETQYF	TGTGCTAGCAGCTCGACAGGGGGCGGAGAGACCCAGTACTTC
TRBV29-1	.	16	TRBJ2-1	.	CSAESSGRGSYNEQFF	TGCAGCGCTGAATCCTCAGGACGGGGTTCCTACAATGAGCAGTTCTTC
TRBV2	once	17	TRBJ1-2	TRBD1	CASTVGRGRYMNYGYTF	TGTGCCAGCACCGTTGGTAGGGGGCGGTATATGAACTATGGCTACACCTTC
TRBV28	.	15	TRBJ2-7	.	CASSLGLARSYEQYF	TGTGCCAGCAGTTTGGGTCTAGCACGGTCCTACGAGCAGTACTTC
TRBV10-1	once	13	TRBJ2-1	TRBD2	CASSGRAYNEQFF	TGCGCCAGCAGCGGGAGGGCCTACAATGAGCAGTTCTTC
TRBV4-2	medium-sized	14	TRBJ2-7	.	CASSQGGGGYEQYF	TGTGCCAGCAGCCAAGGGGGGGGCGGGTACGAGCAGTACTTC
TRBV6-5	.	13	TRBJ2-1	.	CASSATRGNEQFF	TGTGCCAGCAGCGCGACAAGGGGCAATGAGCAGTTCTTC
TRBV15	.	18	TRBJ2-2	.	CATSRDRGTSKSTGELFF	TGTGCCACCAGCAGAGATAGGGGGACAAGTAAGAGCACCGGGGAGCTGTTTTTT
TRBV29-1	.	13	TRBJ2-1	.	CSVRKSSANEQFF	TGCAGCGTTCGGAAGAGTAGCGCAAATGAGCAGTTCTTC
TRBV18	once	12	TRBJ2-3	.	CASSPKGDTQYF	TGTGCCAGCTCACCAAAGGGGGATACGCAGTATTTT
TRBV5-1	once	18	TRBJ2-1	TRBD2	CASSWSSGSPSYYNEQFF	TGCGCCAGCAGCTGGTCTAGCGGGAGCCCTTCGTACTACAATGAGCAGTTCTTC
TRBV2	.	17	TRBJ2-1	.	CASRIPGHLSLGNEQFF	TGTGCCAGCAGGATTCCGGGACACCTTTCGCTCGGCAATGAGCAGTTCTTC
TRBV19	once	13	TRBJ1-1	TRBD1	CASSPNLGQEAFF	TGTGCCAGTAGTCCCAACCTGGGACAGGAAGCTTTCTTT
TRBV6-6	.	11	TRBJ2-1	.	CASTLVGEQFF	TGTGCCAGCACCCTGGTCGGTGAGCAGTTCTTC
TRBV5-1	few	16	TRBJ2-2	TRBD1	CASSSTGTANTGELFF	TGCGCCAGCAGCTCCACCGGGACAGCGAACACCGGGGAGCTGTTTTTT
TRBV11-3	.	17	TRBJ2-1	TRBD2	CASSPGTSSTSYNEQFF	TGTGCCAGCAGCCCGGGGACTAGCAGTACCTCCTACAATGAGCAGTTCTTC
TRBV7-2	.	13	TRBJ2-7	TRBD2	CATALAGVYEQYF	TGTGCCACGGCCCTAGCGGGAGTTTACGAGCAGTACTTC
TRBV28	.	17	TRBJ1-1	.	CASNGQNLLPSVSEAFF	TGTGCCAGTAATGGACAGAATCTCCTCCCATCGGTGTCTGAAGCTTTCTTT
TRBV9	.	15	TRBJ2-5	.	CASSAHREIKETQYF	TGTGCCAGCAGCGCGCACAGGGAAATCAAAGAGACCCAGTACTTC
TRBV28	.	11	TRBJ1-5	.	CASSADQPQHF	TGTGCCAGCAGTGCAGATCAGCCCCAGCATTTT
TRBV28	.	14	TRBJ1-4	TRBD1	CASSQTGVNEKLFF	TGTGCCAGCAGCCAGACAGGGGTTAATGAAAAACTGTTTTTT
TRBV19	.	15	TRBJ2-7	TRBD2	CASTPTSGPSYEQYF	TGTGCCAGTACCCCTACTAGCGGGCCATCCTACGAGCAGTACTTC
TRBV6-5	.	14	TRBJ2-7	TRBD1	CASGTDRVASEQYF	TGTGCCAGCGGGACGGACAGGGTGGCGAGCGAGCAGTACTTC
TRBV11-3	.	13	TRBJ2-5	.	CASSLDLQETQYF	TGTGCCAGCAGCTTAGACTTACAAGAGACCCAGTACTTC
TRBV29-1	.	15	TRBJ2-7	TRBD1	CSVTDMGQAVYEQYF	TGCAGCGTTACCGATATGGGACAGGCGGTCTACGAGCAGTACTTC
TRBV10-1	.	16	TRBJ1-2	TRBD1	CASSDGTGDNFYGYTF	TGCGCCAGCAGTGACGGGACAGGAGACAATTTCTATGGCTACACCTTC
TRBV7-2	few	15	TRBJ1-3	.	CASSMRGFSGNTIYF	TGTGCCAGCAGCATGCGGGGCTTCTCTGGAAACACCATATATTTT
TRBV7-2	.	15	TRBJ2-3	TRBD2	CASSLVLAGTDTQYF	TGTGCCAGCAGCTTAGTCCTAGCGGGGACAGATACGCAGTATTTT
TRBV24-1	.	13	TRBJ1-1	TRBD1	CATSSQGGTEAFF	TGTGCCACCAGTTCGCAGGGGGGCACTGAAGCTTTCTTT
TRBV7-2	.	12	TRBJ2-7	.	CASRPTSYEQYF	TGTGCCAGCAGACCAACTTCCTACGAGCAGTACTTC
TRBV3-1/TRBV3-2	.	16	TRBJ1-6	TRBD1	CASSQGHKPGTAMYHF	TGTGCCAGCAGCCAAGGTCATAAACCAGGGACAGCCATGTACCACTTT
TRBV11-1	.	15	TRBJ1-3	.	CASSFKGGSGNTIYF	TGTGCCAGCAGTTTCAAAGGAGGCTCTGGAAACACCATATATTTT
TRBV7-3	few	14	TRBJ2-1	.	CASSLGQGHNEQFF	TGTGCCAGCAGCTTAGGGCAGGGGCACAATGAGCAGTTCTTC
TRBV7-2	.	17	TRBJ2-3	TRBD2	CASSGRGSGRFLNTQYF	TGTGCCAGCAGCGGGCGGGGGAGCGGGAGGTTTCTAAATACGCAGTATTTT
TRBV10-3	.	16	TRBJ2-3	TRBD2	CAISDPTSGSTDTQYF	TGTGCCATCAGTGACCCAACTAGCGGGAGCACAGATACGCAGTATTTT
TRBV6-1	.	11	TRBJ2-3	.	CASSAGDTQYF	TGTGCCAGCAGTGCGGGAGATACGCAGTATTTT
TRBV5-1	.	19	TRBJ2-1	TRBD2	CASSSRERTSGRKSHEQFF	TGCGCCAGCAGCTCGCGTGAGCGGACTAGCGGGAGGAAAAGTCATGAGCAGTTCTTC
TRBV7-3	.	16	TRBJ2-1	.	CASSLGLGSSYNEQFF	TGTGCCAGCAGCTTAGGACTGGGGAGCTCCTACAATGAGCAGTTCTTC
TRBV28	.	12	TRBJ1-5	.	CAIEGVSQPQHF	TGTGCCATCGAAGGGGTTAGTCAGCCCCAGCATTTT
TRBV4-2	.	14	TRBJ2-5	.	CASSQREFVETQYF	TGTGCCAGCAGCCAAAGGGAGTTTGTAGAGACCCAGTACTTC
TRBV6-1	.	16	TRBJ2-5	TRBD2	CASSVNTGLAGETQYF	TGTGCCAGCAGTGTCAACACGGGACTAGCAGGAGAGACCCAGTACTTC